Presented here are 27 T cell receptor beta chains from one specimen sequenced in a study of neurological immune-mediated disorders. Documented time point: longitudinal time-point 2. TCRdb fed the 5' RACE reads into MiXCR, producing one record per CDR3 protein. The sample includes about 80,000 distinct CDR3 sequences, approximately 6% of them seen just once. Sequencing used PBMCs. The receptor source for this set is an older woman with multiple sclerosis.

This clonotype showed up many times. The chain combines TRBV6-4 with TRBJ1-1; 7 bases map to TRBD1. The CDR3 runs 16 residues. With 5 bases clipped from V and 2 bases from J, the junction kept 11 bases outside the gene matches. CDR1 and CDR2 (germline): MRHNA, SNTAGT. This CDR3 reads CASSPNTGTENTEAFF. For the CDR3, the DNA is TGTGCCAGCAGTCCAAATACCGGGACAGAAAACACTGAAGCTTTCTTT.

This clonotype was counted at least ten times. V usage is TRBV7-6 and J usage is TRBJ2-1; tentative D call: TRBD1 (6 bases). The CDR3 consists of 15 residues. Trimming cost V 6 bases and J 2 bases, with 14 bases left between them. CDR1 SGHVS and CDR2 FNYEAQ come from the germline V gene. CDR3 loop: CASSPDRSAYNEQFF. CDR3 nucleotides: TGTGCCAGCAGTCCAGACAGGAGTGCCTACAATGAGCAGTTCTTC.

This clonotype was observed many times. The chain recombines TRBV5-6 with TRBJ1-1; no definite D call. This CDR3 region has 15 residues. Germline lookup yields CDR1 SGHDT and CDR2 YYEEEE. V lost 0 bases and J lost 3, with 12 bases in between. This chain's CDR3 is CASSLVSGVHTEAFF. As DNA, the CDR3 is TGTGCCAGCAGCTTGGTGTCTGGGGTCCACACTGAAGCTTTCTTT.

This clonotype was recorded many times. This rearrangement joins TRBV20-1 to TRBJ1-5; the match to TRBD1 covers 7 bases. Germline assignment: CDR1 DFQATT and CDR2 SNEGSKA (reference sequence). The CDR3 runs to 15 residues. The ends lost 2 bases at V and 6 bases at J; junction bases unmatched: 10. CDR3 sequence: CSARHQGVSGQPQHF. For the CDR3, the DNA is TGCAGTGCTAGACATCAGGGGGTTTCGGGTCAGCCCCAGCATTTT.

The J gene is TRBJ1-2, the V gene TRBV5-1; D call uncertain. V was trimmed by 0 bases and J by 2 bases, leaving 5 bases between them. The length of the CDR3 is 13 residues. Germline V gene sequence: CDR1 SGHRS, CDR2 YFSETQ. For the CDR3, the DNA is TGCGCCAGCAGCTTGGGCAACAACTATGGCTACACCTTC. Translated, it gives CASSLGNNYGYTF.

As concerns this clonotype: This may stem from a read error, because a much larger clone lies one nucleotide away. The gene calls are TRBV12-3 or TRBV12-4 and TRBJ2-2, with D maybe TRBD1 (5 bases). The CDR3 is 15 residues long. DNA of the CDR3: TGTACCAGCAGTTTATTGGGGCAGGTCACCGGGGAGCTGTTTTTT. Its protein product is CTSSLLGQVTGELFF.

This clonotype was recorded many times. The V gene is TRBV9, the J gene TRBJ2-2; TRBD2 matches 7 bases. Germline values: CDR1 SGDLS, CDR2 YYNGEE. V lost 1 base, J lost 1 base, and 7 bases stayed unmatched. The CDR3 loop spans 17 amino acids. CDR3 residues: CASSVFAGELNTGELFF. In DNA, the CDR3 is TGTGCCAGCAGCGTATTTGCGGGAGAGCTGAACACCGGGGAGCTGTTTTTT.

This clonotype was detected ten times or more. The rearrangement uses TRBV7-2 and TRBJ2-3, with 8 bases identical to TRBD2. This CDR3 has 15 residues. Trimming removed 10 bases from V and 5 bases from J; junction bases left unmatched: 14. CDR1 and CDR2 from the germline V gene are SGHTA and FQGNSA. The DNA of the CDR3 is TGTGCCATTACGGATCGGGGGGGGCCAATAGATACGCAGTATTTT. It codes for CAITDRGGPIDTQYF.

The chain links TRBV7-9 to TRBJ2-7, with a weak D call TRBD1 (7 bases). This CDR3 is built from 15 residues. Germline V gene lookup returns CDR1 SEHNR and CDR2 FQNEAQ (reference sequence). Deletions cut 5 bases from V and 0 bases from J, with 14 bases between. The CDR3 nucleotides read TGTGCCAGCAGCGCGGGGACAGCCGTCTCCTACGAGCAGTACTTC. This translates into CASSAGTAVSYEQYF. The full variable domain, in which reference TRBV7-9 and TRBJ2-7 provide the parts outside the CDR3, is DTGVSQNPRHKITKRGQNVTFRCDPISEHNRLYWYRQTLGQGPEFLTYFQNEAQLEKSRLLSDRFSAERPKGSFSTLEIQRTEQGDSAMYLCASSAGTAVSYEQYFGPGTRLTVT.

This clonotype was observed at least ten times. This chain uses TRBV5-6 with TRBJ2-1; the D gene is possibly TRBD2 (6 bases). The CDR3 totals 16 residues. V dropped 0 bases and J dropped 0 bases, with 10 bases sitting between them. Germline CDR1 and CDR2: SGHDT and YYEEEE. DNA for the CDR3: TGTGCCAGCAGCTTGGCGGGGGTAAGCTCCTACAATGAGCAGTTCTTC. It encodes CASSLAGVSSYNEQFF.

This clonotype showed up many times. The V and J genes are TRBV5-1 and TRBJ2-1, with 8 bases that match TRBD2. CDR1 and CDR2 (germline): SGHRS, YFSETQ. The CDR3 runs to 15 residues. Germline trimming cut 4 bases from V and 5 bases from J; bases unmatched to any gene: 8. The CDR3 sequence: CASSLLAAGNNEQFF. The CDR3 nucleotides are TGCGCCAGCAGCCTACTAGCGGCGGGGAACAATGAGCAGTTCTTC.

This clonotype appeared many times. The chain combines TRBV27 with TRBJ2-1, with TRBD1 identical over 12 bases. V lost 7 bases and J lost 7; bases outside the gene matches: 8. CDR3 length equals 15 residues. Germline-derived CDR1 and CDR2 are MNHEY and SMNVEV (reference sequence). CDR3 in DNA: TGTGCCAGCACCCTGGGACAGGGGGCTGGGAATGAGCAGTTCTTC. Amino acids: CASTLGQGAGNEQFF.

This clonotype was observed many times. This chain links TRBV3-1 with TRBJ2-1; no clear D gene. The germline V gene has CDR1 LGHDT and CDR2 YNNKEL (reference sequence). The CDR3 runs to 13 residues. The V gene lost 0 bases and the J gene lost 9 bases, with 9 bases spanning the gap. In DNA form, the CDR3 reads TGTGCCAGCAGCCAAGATGGGCCGGGTGAGCAGTTCTTC. Translated: CASSQDGPGEQFF.

The DNA of the CDR3 is TGCGCCAGCAGCTTGACAGGACAGGAGATTGTAGATACGCAGTATTTT. Translating gives CASSLTGQEIVDTQYF. The chain joins TRBV5-1 to TRBJ2-3; 7 bases fit TRBD1. V dropped 1 base and J dropped 5; count of bases not matched to a gene: 10. CDR3 size: 16 residues. CDR1 SGHRS and CDR2 YFSETQ come from the germline V gene. The variable domain in full, completed from reference TRBV5-1 and TRBJ2-3, reads KAGVTQTPRYLIKTRGQQVTLSCSPISGHRSVSWYQQTPGQGLQFLFEYFSETQRNKGNFPGRFSGRQFSNSRSEMNVSTLELGDSALYLCASSLTGQEIVDTQYFGPGTRLTVL.

Many counts were recorded for this clonotype. The chain combines TRBV5-1 with TRBJ2-7; 12 positions match TRBD1. This CDR3 spans 15 amino acids. The ends lost 4 bases at V and 5 bases at J; junction bases unmatched: 7. Germline V lookup: CDR1 SGHRS, CDR2 YFSETQ. The CDR3 is CASSGDRGRNHEQYF. The CDR3 nucleotides read TGCGCCAGCAGCGGGGACAGGGGGCGGAACCACGAGCAGTACTTC.

This clonotype appeared many times. The V and J genes are TRBV6-1 and TRBJ1-6; no reliable D call. Between the trimmed V and J ends, which lost 7 bases and 6 bases, there was a span of 13 bases. CDR3 size: 14 residues. The V gene's germline CDR1 is MNHNS and CDR2 SASEGT. The CDR3: CASTEGLANSPLHF. As DNA, the CDR3 is TGTGCCAGCACCGAAGGGCTAGCTAATTCACCCCTCCACTTT.

The table lists this clonotype with many counts. The chain employs TRBV20-1 and TRBJ2-7; D not certain. V lost 3 bases and J 5 bases, leaving 11 bases between the germline ends. From germline, CDR1 is DFQATT and CDR2 SNEGSKA (reference sequence). The CDR3 runs 12 residues. Here the CDR3 DNA reads TGCAGTGCTAGGGGCCCAACCAACGAGCAGTACTTC. Its protein product is CSARGPTNEQYF.

This clonotype was found many times. This rearrangement joins TRBV12-3 or TRBV12-4 to TRBJ1-3; D is undetermined. Trimming pared 2 bases from V and 0 bases from J, leaving 2 bases between. The CDR3 contains 13 residues. The CDR3 protein is CASSLISGNTIYF. The DNA of the CDR3 is TGTGCCAGCAGTTTAATCTCTGGAAACACCATATATTTT.

This clonotype was observed many times. This sequence joins TRBV11-3 and TRBJ2-7; D is unresolved. In germline, CDR1 is SGHNT, CDR2 YENEEA. The CDR3 runs to 15 residues. V was clipped by 1 base and J by 0 bases, with 10 bases between them. As DNA, the CDR3 is TGTGCCAGCAGCTTAGCCGGATCCCCCTCCTACGAGCAGTACTTC. Protein sequence: CASSLAGSPSYEQYF. Complete variable domain (other parts from reference TRBV11-3 and TRBJ2-7): EAGVVQSPRYKIIEKKQPVAFWCNPISGHNTLYWYLQNLGQGPELLIRYENEEAVDDSQLPKDRFSAERLKGVDSTLKIQPAELGDSAVYLCASSLAGSPSYEQYFGPGTRLTVT.

This clonotype was detected ten times or more. Here the CDR3 DNA reads TGCGCCAGCAGCTTGGCACAGGGATCTGGGGCCAACGTCCTGACTTTC. This codes for CASSLAQGSGANVLTF. This chain joins TRBV5-1 and TRBJ2-6; D perhaps matches TRBD1 (6 bases). Germline CDR1 is SGHRS and CDR2 is YFSETQ. This CDR3 contains 16 residues. Trimming pared 0 bases from V and 1 base from J, leaving 8 bases between.

Many counts were recorded for this clonotype. The rearrangement links TRBV28 to TRBJ2-5; the match to TRBD1 covers 7 bases. CDR1 is MDHEN and CDR2 is SYDVKM in the germline V gene. J gave up 2 bases and V 6 bases, and 6 bases lay outside the gene matches. The CDR3 extends over 14 amino acids. The CDR3 coding sequence is TGTGCCAGCAGCTGGGACAGCCAACAAGAGACCCAGTACTTC. Translated: CASSWDSQQETQYF.

This clonotype was counted ten times or more. The chain combines TRBV6-5 with TRBJ2-1; TRBD1 aligns across 7 bases. V lost 6 bases to trimming and J lost 7 bases; unmatched junction nucleotides: 12. The CDR3 runs to 15 residues. CDR1 is MNHEY and CDR2 is SVGAGI in the germline V gene. DNA for the CDR3: TGTGCCAGCAGCTTCCGACAGGGATATAGGAATGAGCAGTTCTTC. Protein: CASSFRQGYRNEQFF.

This clonotype was counted ten times or more. CDR3 sequence (DNA): TGTGCCAGCAGCTTAGGGGAAGTCAGGCAGCCCCAGCATTTT. Translating it yields CASSLGEVRQPQHF. The V call is TRBV7-2, the J call TRBJ1-5; D is ambiguous. The germline CDR1 and CDR2 sequences are SGHTA and FQGNSA. With 1 base removed from V and 7 bases from J, the gap between germline ends came to 11 bases. This CDR3 comprises 14 residues.

This clonotype was seen only a few times. The J gene is TRBJ1-1, the V gene TRBV29-1; no reliable D call. The CDR3 has 13 residues. Between the trimmed V and J ends, which lost 4 bases and 1 base, there was a span of 10 bases. In germline, CDR1 is SQVTM, CDR2 ANQGSEA. The CDR3, as DNA: TGCAGCGTTGGAGGACTCGGGAACACTGAAGCTTTCTTT. It specifies CSVGGLGNTEAFF.

This clonotype is labeled medium-sized. The rearrangement joins TRBV6-1 to TRBJ1-2; D call uncertain. In germline, CDR1 is MNHNS, CDR2 SASEGT. Trimming left V 4 bases short and J 1 base short, with 7 bases between. The CDR3 is 13 residues long. The CDR3 region is CASSVSLNYGYTF. The CDR3 DNA reads as TGTGCCAGCAGTGTCAGCCTTAACTATGGCTACACCTTC.

This clonotype was seen more than once but under ten times. The chain is built from TRBV16 and TRBJ1-5, with D unresolved. CDR3 length: 16 amino acids. Trimming left V 4 bases short and J 3 bases short, with 16 bases between. Per germline, CDR1 KGHSY and CDR2 FQNENV. The CDR3, as DNA: TGTGCCAGCAGCCGGAACCCCGCGGGTAACAATCAGCCCCAGCATTTT. Translated, it gives CASSRNPAGNNQPQHF.

This clonotype was recorded at least ten times. The rearrangement links TRBV20-1 to TRBJ2-2; D unclear. This CDR3 region has 13 residues. V lost 1 base, J lost 3 bases, and 6 bases lay in between. CDR1 and CDR2 from the germline V gene are DFQATT and SNEGSKA (reference sequence). The chain's CDR3 is CSARGTYTGELFF. In DNA form, the CDR3 reads TGCAGTGCTAGAGGCACTTACACCGGGGAGCTGTTTTTT.